This TCR beta chain was retrieved from a study of T cells in Graves' hyperthyroidism and ophthalmopathy. The study, taken as a whole, reports: Ophthalmopathy was predicted by the model a median of roughly 6.6 months ahead of onset.

TCR beta CDR3 region amplification was performed from RNA transcripts. Initially, a first-round RT-PCR of the TCR CDR3 employed the HTBI primer set. TCRdb re-called the multiplex PCR reads through MiXCR, storing one row per CDR3 protein. The table records around 99,000 distinct CDR3 sequences, about 16% of them present only once. Researchers defined stable Graves' hyperthyroidism as no ophthalmopathy progression within 18 months. This clonotype was seen at least ten times. Antigen specificity is unknown. Sequencing was carried out using blood. This sequence originates from a woman aged 45-60 years with Graves' hyperthyroidism.

CDR3 loop: CSARTDYYEQYF. The CDR3 bases are TGCAGTGCTAGAACCGATTACTACGAGCAGTACTTC. The chain carries TRBV20-1 and TRBJ2-7; D unresolved. V was trimmed by 2 bases and J by 3 bases, leaving 8 bases between them. Germline assignment: CDR1 DFQATT and CDR2 SNEGSKA (reference sequence). The CDR3 contains 12 residues.